The 24 T cell receptor beta chains listed next were all sequenced from one sample in a study of shared clonotypes between healthy human individuals. Profiled with immunoSEQ multiplex PCR; TCRdb holds only in-frame clones, not every one. The table includes approximately 2.4 million clones, nearly 97% detected once. Sequencing was carried out using naive CD4+ T cells sorted from blood. Indicated subset: CD45RA+ positively selected. These receptors came from a man between 18 and 29 years old in good health.

This clone has a single count. The rearrangement uses TRBV11-2 and TRBJ2-1; no clear D. Deletions cut 0 bases from V and 9 bases from J, with 6 bases between. The CDR3 extends over 12 amino acids. CDR1 is SGHAT and CDR2 is FQNNGV in the germline V gene. In nucleotides, the CDR3 is TGTGCCAGCAGCTTAGAAGTGGCTGAGCAGTTCTTC. Its protein is CASSLEVAEQFF.

This clone has just one count. This sequence joins TRBV27 and TRBJ1-4; D ambiguous. CDR3 length equals 15 residues. Germline V gives CDR1 MNHEY, CDR2 SMNVEV (reference sequence). Deletions cut 6 bases from V and 0 bases from J, with 11 bases between. The CDR3 protein is CASSQLGATNEKLFF. The CDR3 coding sequence is TGTGCCAGCAGCCAATTGGGTGCAACTAATGAAAAACTGTTTTTT.

The chain couples TRBV11-1 to TRBJ1-2, with D possibly TRBD1 on 6 matching bases. The ends were cut back, 5 bases at V and 7 bases at J, with 11 bases in the middle. Germline assignment: CDR1 SGHAT and CDR2 FQDESV (reference sequence). The CDR3 contains 12 residues. The CDR3 DNA is TGTGCCAGCAGCCCAGACAGGAGTGGCTACACCTTC. The encoded protein is CASSPDRSGYTF.

J is TRBJ1-6 and V is TRBV6-5; possible D gene TRBD1, 5 bases. The V end was cut by 6 bases, the J end by 10 bases, with 16 bases between. This CDR3 spans 14 amino acids. CDR1 and CDR2 (germline): MNHEY, SVGAGI. The CDR3 DNA is TGTGCCAGCAGCCAAGCCCCAGGGTACTCACCCCTCCACTTT. Protein: CASSQAPGYSPLHF.

The chain couples TRBV5-1 to TRBJ2-1; D is possibly TRBD1 or TRBD2 (6 bases each). The germline V gene has CDR1 SGHRS and CDR2 YFSETQ. The CDR3 loop spans 16 amino acids. Deletions cut 2 bases from V and 0 bases from J, with 12 bases between. The CDR3 loop is CASSFGGGDSYNEQFF. CDR3 bases: TGCGCCAGCAGCTTCGGAGGGGGTGACTCCTACAATGAGCAGTTCTTC.

This clone came up a few times. Additional DNA sequences in this sample encode the identical CDR3. V gene TRBV7-2 combines with J gene TRBJ1-1; 7 bases are a match to TRBD1. J lost 4 bases, V lost 1 base, and 3 bases had no gene match. The CDR3 contains 14 residues. Per germline, CDR1 SGHTA and CDR2 FQGNSA. CDR3 bases: TGTGCCAGCAGCTTAGGTCCAGGGGGCACTGAAGCTTTCTTT. Its protein product is CASSLGPGGTEAFF. Supplemented by reference TRBV7-2 and TRBJ1-1, the full variable domain reads GAGVSQSPSNKVTEKGKDVELRCDPISGHTALYWYRQSLGQGLEFLIYFQGNSAPDKSGLPSDRFSAERTGGSVSTLTIQRTQQEDSAVYLCASSLGPGGTEAFFGQGTRLTVV.

The rearrangement joins TRBV2 to TRBJ2-5; perhaps TRBD2 as D (5 bases). V shed 1 base and J shed 3 bases, with 12 bases lying between them. The germline V gene encodes CDR1 SNHLY and CDR2 FYNNEI. The CDR3 runs to 15 residues. Here the CDR3 reads CASSEGLQREETQYF. CDR3 DNA sequence: TGTGCCAGCAGTGAAGGGTTACAGAGGGAAGAGACCCAGTACTTC. Complete variable domain (other parts from reference TRBV2 and TRBJ2-5): EPEVTQTPSHQVTQMGQEVILRCVPISNHLYFYWYRQILGQKVEFLVSFYNNEISEKSEIFDDQFSVERPDGSNFTLKIRSTKLEDSAMYFCASSEGLQREETQYFGPGTRLLVL.

This chain joins TRBV14 and TRBJ2-1; 8 bases align to TRBD2. The CDR3 extends over 18 amino acids. After removal of 4 bases from V and 0 bases from J, the junction contained 11 bases not matched to a gene. The germline V gene has CDR1 SGHDN and CDR2 FVKESK. In DNA form, the CDR3 reads TGTGCCAGCAGCCCGTACCTTAGCGGGATTAGCTCCTACAATGAGCAGTTCTTC. Translation gives CASSPYLSGISSYNEQFF.

This chain joins TRBV19 and TRBJ2-5; the match to TRBD1 covers 9 bases. CDR1 is LNHDA, CDR2 SQIVND, per germline (reference sequence). The CDR3 runs to 16 residues. V shed 5 bases, J shed 4 bases, and the junction held 11 bases outside the gene matches. The CDR3 spells CASSPTGGTGSETQYF. The CDR3 DNA reads TGTGCCAGTAGTCCGACAGGGGGGACAGGGTCAGAGACCCAGTACTTC.

This clone was observed once. Distinct nucleotide sequences in the sample also encode this CDR3. The genes are TRBV7-9 and TRBJ2-7, with D possibly being TRBD1 (5 bases). V lost 5 bases, J lost 2 bases, and 7 bases lay in between. The CDR3 runs 12 residues. The germline CDR1 and CDR2 sequences are SEHNR and FQNEAQ (reference sequence). CDR3 nucleotide sequence: TGTGCCAGCAGCCTGGACACCTACGAGCAGTACTTC. This translates into CASSLDTYEQYF. Full variable domain (rest looked up from reference TRBV7-9 and TRBJ2-7): DTGVSQNPRHKITKRGQNVTFRCDPISEHNRLYWYRQTLGQGPEFLTYFQNEAQLEKSRLLSDRFSAERPKGSFSTLEIQRTEQGDSAMYLCASSLDTYEQYFGPGTRLTVT.

The V gene is TRBV6-6, the J gene TRBJ1-5; 7 bases align to TRBD1. V trimming: 2 bases; J trimming: 6 bases; junction bases outside the gene matches: 7. The length of the CDR3 is 15 residues. Germline V gene data show CDR1 as MNHNY and CDR2 as SVGAGI (reference sequence). The CDR3 loop reads CASSYQRGHSQPQHF. The CDR3 coding sequence is TGTGCCAGCAGTTACCAAAGGGGGCATAGTCAGCCCCAGCATTTT.

The chain carries TRBV5-4 and TRBJ1-2, with D perhaps TRBD1 (6 bases). The CDR3 extends over 16 amino acids. V was trimmed by 6 bases and J by 1 base, leaving 19 bases between them. Germline CDR1 and CDR2: SGHNT and YYREEE (reference sequence). The CDR3, as DNA: TGTGCCAGCAACCCCGGGGGCCAGGCAAATAACTATGGCTACACCTTC. Its protein is CASNPGGQANNYGYTF. The whole variable domain, remainder taken from reference TRBV5-4 and TRBJ1-2, is ETGVTQSPTHLIKTRGQQVTLRCSSQSGHNTVSWYQQALGQGPQFIFQYYREEENGRGNFPPRFSGLQFPNYSSELNVNALELDDSALYLCASNPGGQANNYGYTFGSGTRLTVV.

The chain employs TRBV19 and TRBJ1-4; D remains unclear. Per the germline V gene, CDR1 is LNHDA and CDR2 is SQIVND (reference sequence). CDR3 length: 13 amino acids. Trimming left V 5 bases short and J 4 bases short, with 8 bases between. CDR3 sequence reads: CASSETVNEKLFF. CDR3 sequence (DNA): TGTGCCAGTAGTGAAACGGTTAATGAAAAACTGTTTTTT.

The chain employs TRBV30 and TRBJ2-6; D call uncertain. The CDR3 loop spans 17 amino acids. Germline CDR1 and CDR2: GTSNPN and SVGIG (reference sequence). V lost 1 base and J 0 bases, leaving 13 bases between the germline ends. The CDR3, as DNA: TGTGCCTGGAGTGGGGCAGATCGACCCTCTGGGGCCAACGTCCTGACTTTC. This codes for CAWSGADRPSGANVLTF.

This clone showed up just once. The chain employs TRBV19 and TRBJ2-2, with a tentative D call TRBD1 (6 bases). Trimming left V 1 base short and J 4 bases short, with 10 bases between. The germline V gene has CDR1 LNHDA and CDR2 SQIVND (reference sequence). The CDR3 is 15 amino acids. The CDR3 region is CASSIGKGVTGELFF. The CDR3 coding sequence is TGTGCCAGTAGTATAGGAAAGGGGGTCACCGGGGAGCTGTTTTTT.

The genes are TRBV4-2 and TRBJ2-5, with D possibly being TRBD1 (5 bases). CDR1 is LGHNA, CDR2 YNFKEQ, per germline. Trimming pared 5 bases from V and 5 bases from J, leaving 15 bases between. This CDR3 spans 14 amino acids. As DNA, the CDR3 is TGTGCCAGCAGCACCAGGCCAGGGCACGAGACCCAGTACTTC. Translation: CASSTRPGHETQYF.

The rearrangement uses TRBV10-3 and TRBJ1-4; the D gene is possibly TRBD1 (5 bases). The ends were cut back, 2 bases at V and 7 bases at J, with 17 bases in the middle. The length of the CDR3 is 16 residues. Germline CDR1 and CDR2: ENHRY and SYGVKD. CDR3 amino acids: CAISEGDFGAPEKLFF. CDR3 nucleotides: TGTGCCATCAGTGAGGGGGACTTTGGGGCTCCTGAAAAACTGTTTTTT.

The gene calls are TRBV6-6 and TRBJ2-5; 8 positions match TRBD2. The CDR3 loop spans 15 amino acids. CDR1 MNHNY and CDR2 SVGAGI come from the germline V gene (reference sequence). The junction had 7 bases not matched to a gene; V was cut back by 2 bases and J by 5 bases. The CDR3 loop is CASSYDGTRKETQYF. CDR3 nucleotides: TGTGCCAGCAGTTACGACGGGACTAGAAAGGAGACCCAGTACTTC.

This sequence joins TRBV2 and TRBJ1-5, with TRBD1 identical over 9 bases. This CDR3 is built from 17 residues. Trimming at V came to 7 bases and at J to 0 bases, leaving 10 bases not matched to a gene. Germline V CDR1 and CDR2: SNHLY, FYNNEI. The CDR3 DNA is TGTGCCAGCACCACCGACAGGGGGAGTTCTAGCAATCAGCCCCAGCATTTT. This sequence encodes CASTTDRGSSSNQPQHF.

The chain joins TRBV6-5 to TRBJ1-1, with 7 positions matching TRBD1. This CDR3 spans 15 amino acids. Germline V gives CDR1 MNHEY, CDR2 SVGAGI. V gave up 8 bases and J gave up 3 bases; unmatched junction bases: 12. CDR3 bases: TGTGCCAGCTCGGGAACAGGGGCCGGAGACACTGAAGCTTTCTTT. This encodes CASSGTGAGDTEAFF.

The rearrangement links TRBV4-1 to TRBJ1-4, with D perhaps TRBD1 (5 bases). Trimming shortened V by 4 bases and J by 5 bases, and 11 bases separated the two germline ends. The germline CDR1 and CDR2 sequences are MGHRA and YSYEKL. The CDR3 length is 14 residues. CDR3 sequence: CASSPLGGNEKLFF. For the CDR3, the DNA is TGCGCCAGCAGCCCCCTGGGGGGGAATGAAAAACTGTTTTTT.

The J gene is TRBJ2-1, the V gene TRBV7-2; 14 nucleotides agree with TRBD2. Trimming at V came to 5 bases and at J to 4 bases, leaving 13 bases not matched to a gene. CDR3 length equals 19 residues. Germline assignment: CDR1 SGHTA and CDR2 FQGNSA. CDR3 sequence: CASSPGLAGGMARYNEQFF. Here the CDR3 DNA reads TGTGCCAGCAGCCCAGGACTAGCGGGAGGTATGGCGCGATACAATGAGCAGTTCTTC. Based on the CDR3 plus reference TRBV7-2 and TRBJ2-1, the full variable domain is GAGVSQSPSNKVTEKGKDVELRCDPISGHTALYWYRQSLGQGLEFLIYFQGNSAPDKSGLPSDRFSAERTGGSVSTLTIQRTQQEDSAVYLCASSPGLAGGMARYNEQFFGPGTRLTVL.

The gene calls are TRBV7-2 and TRBJ1-2; 7 bases fit TRBD1. V lost 5 bases, J lost 5 bases, and 8 bases stayed unmatched. This CDR3 has 14 residues. Germline V lookup: CDR1 SGHTA, CDR2 FQGNSA. CDR3 coding DNA: TGTGCCAGCAGCGTAGACAGGGAAACTTATGGCTACACCTTC. Its protein product is CASSVDRETYGYTF.

The chain has TRBV27 and TRBJ2-7; D not certain. V dropped 0 bases and J dropped 3 bases, with 9 bases sitting between them. Germline loops: CDR1 MNHEY, CDR2 SMNVEV (reference sequence). This CDR3 has 14 amino acids. The DNA for the CDR3 is TGTGCCAGCAGTTTATCCCACCTTATCTACGAGCAGTACTTC. This sequence encodes CASSLSHLIYEQYF.